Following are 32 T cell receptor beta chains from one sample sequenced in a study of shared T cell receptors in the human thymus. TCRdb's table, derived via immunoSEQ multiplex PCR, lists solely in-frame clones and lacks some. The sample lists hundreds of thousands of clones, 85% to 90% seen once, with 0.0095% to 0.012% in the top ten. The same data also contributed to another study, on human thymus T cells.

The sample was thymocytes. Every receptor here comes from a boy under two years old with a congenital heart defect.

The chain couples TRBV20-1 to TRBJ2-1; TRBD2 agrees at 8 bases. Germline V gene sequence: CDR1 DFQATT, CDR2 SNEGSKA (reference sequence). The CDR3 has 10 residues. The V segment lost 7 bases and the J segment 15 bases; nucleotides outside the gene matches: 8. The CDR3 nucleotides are TGCAGTGTTTCAGCGGGAGCCAGGTTCTTC. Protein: CSVSAGARFF.

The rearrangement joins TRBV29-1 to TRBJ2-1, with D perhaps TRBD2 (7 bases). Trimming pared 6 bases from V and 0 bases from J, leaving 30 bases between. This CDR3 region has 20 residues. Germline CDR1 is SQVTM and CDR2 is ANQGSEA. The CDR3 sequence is CSVLPNRAAEGGTSYNEQFF. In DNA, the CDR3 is TGCAGCGTCCTCCCGAATCGGGCAGCGGAGGGGGGGACCTCCTACAATGAGCAGTTCTTC.

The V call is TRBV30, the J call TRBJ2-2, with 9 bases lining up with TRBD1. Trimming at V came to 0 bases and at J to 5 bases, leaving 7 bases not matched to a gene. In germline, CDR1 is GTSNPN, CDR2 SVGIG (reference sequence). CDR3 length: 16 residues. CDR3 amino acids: CAWSVAPGQGTGELFF. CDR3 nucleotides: TGTGCCTGGAGTGTGGCTCCGGGACAGGGTACCGGGGAGCTGTTTTTT.

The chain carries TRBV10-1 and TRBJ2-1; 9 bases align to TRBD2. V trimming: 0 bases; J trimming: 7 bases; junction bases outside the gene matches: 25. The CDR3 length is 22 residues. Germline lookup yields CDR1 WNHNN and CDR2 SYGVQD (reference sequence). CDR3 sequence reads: CASSESRRGSGRPGAGGNEQFF. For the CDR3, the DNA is TGCGCCAGCAGTGAGTCGAGGCGGGGCAGCGGGAGGCCCGGCGCAGGTGGGAATGAGCAGTTCTTC.

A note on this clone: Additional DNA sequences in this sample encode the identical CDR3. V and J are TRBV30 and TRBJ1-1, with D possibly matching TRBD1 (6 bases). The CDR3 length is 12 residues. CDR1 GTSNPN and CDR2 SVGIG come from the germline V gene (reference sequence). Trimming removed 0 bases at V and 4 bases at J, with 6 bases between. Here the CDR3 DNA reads TGTGCCTGGAGTGTAGGGGGCACTGAAGCTTTCTTT. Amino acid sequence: CAWSVGGTEAFF.

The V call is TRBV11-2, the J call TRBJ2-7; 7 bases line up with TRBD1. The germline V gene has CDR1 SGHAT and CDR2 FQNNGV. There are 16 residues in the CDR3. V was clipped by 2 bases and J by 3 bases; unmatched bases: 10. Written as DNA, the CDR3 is TGTGCCAGCAGCTTATGGAATCGACAGGGTATCTACGAGCAGTACTTC. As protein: CASSLWNRQGIYEQYF.

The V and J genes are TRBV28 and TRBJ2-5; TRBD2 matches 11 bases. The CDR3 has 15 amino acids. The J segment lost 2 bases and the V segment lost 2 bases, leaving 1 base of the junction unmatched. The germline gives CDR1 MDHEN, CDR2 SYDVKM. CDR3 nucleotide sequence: TGTGCCAGCAGTTTACGACTAGCGGGGCAAGAGACCCAGTACTTC. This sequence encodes CASSLRLAGQETQYF.

CDR3 region: CAWSVRLAGEETQYF. The CDR3 DNA is TGTGCCTGGAGTGTACGGCTAGCGGGTGAAGAGACCCAGTACTTC. The rearrangement uses TRBV30 and TRBJ2-5; TRBD2 agrees at 8 bases. CDR3 length: 15 amino acids. V lost 0 bases, J lost 3 bases, and 6 bases stayed unmatched. CDR1 and CDR2 (germline): GTSNPN, SVGIG (reference sequence).

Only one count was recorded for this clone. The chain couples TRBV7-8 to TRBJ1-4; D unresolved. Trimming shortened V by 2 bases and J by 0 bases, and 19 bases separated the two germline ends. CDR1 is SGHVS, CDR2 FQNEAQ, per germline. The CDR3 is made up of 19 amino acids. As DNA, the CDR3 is TGTGCCAGCAGCTTACTCATGACACAAGAAGATGCAACTAATGAAAAACTGTTTTTT. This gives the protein CASSLLMTQEDATNEKLFF.

CDR3 nucleotide sequence: TGTGCCAGCAGTCCCTTTACAGGGGGCAATGAAAAACTGTTTTTT. It specifies CASSPFTGGNEKLFF. The chain recombines TRBV2 with TRBJ1-4; 9 bases match TRBD1. CDR1 is SNHLY, CDR2 FYNNEI, per germline. The length of the CDR3 is 15 residues. After removal of 5 bases from V and 5 bases from J, the junction contained 6 bases not matched to a gene.

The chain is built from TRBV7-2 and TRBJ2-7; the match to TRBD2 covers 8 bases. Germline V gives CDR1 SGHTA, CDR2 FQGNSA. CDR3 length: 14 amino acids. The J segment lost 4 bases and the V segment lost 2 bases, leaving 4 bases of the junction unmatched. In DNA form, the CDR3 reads TGTGCCAGCAGCTTACCGACTAGCGATTACGAGCAGTACTTC. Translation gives CASSLPTSDYEQYF.

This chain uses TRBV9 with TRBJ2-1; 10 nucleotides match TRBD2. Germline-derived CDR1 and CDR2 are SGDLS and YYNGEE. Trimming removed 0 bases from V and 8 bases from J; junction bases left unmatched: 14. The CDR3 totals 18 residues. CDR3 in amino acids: CASSVVGGRLAGADEQFF. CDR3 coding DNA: TGTGCCAGCAGCGTAGTCGGTGGGCGGCTAGCGGGAGCCGATGAGCAGTTCTTC.

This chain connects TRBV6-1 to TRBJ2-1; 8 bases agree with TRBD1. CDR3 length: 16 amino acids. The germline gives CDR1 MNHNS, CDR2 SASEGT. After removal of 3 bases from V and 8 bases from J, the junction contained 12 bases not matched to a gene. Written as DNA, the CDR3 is TGTGCCAGCAGTGAGTCAGGGGGCAGGCTCTTGGATGAGCAGTTCTTC. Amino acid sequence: CASSESGGRLLDEQFF.

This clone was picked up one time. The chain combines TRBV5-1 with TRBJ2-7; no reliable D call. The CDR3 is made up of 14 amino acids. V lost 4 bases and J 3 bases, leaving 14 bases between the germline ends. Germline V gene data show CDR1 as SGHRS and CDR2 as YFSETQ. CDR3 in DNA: TGCGCCAGCAGCCACCGTGTGATAGACTACGAGCAGTACTTC. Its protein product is CASSHRVIDYEQYF.

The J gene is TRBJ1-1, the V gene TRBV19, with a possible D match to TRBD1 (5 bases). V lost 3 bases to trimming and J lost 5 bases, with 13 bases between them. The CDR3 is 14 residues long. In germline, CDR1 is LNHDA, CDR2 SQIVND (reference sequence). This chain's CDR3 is CASSMAPGGTEAFF. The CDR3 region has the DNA TGTGCCAGTAGTATGGCCCCCGGGGGAACTGAAGCTTTCTTT. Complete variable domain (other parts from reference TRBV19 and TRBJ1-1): DGGITQSPKYLFRKEGQNVTLSCEQNLNHDAMYWYRQDPGQGLRLIYYSQIVNDFQKGDIAEGYSVSREKKESFPLTVTSAQKNPTAFYLCASSMAPGGTEAFFGQGTRLTVV.

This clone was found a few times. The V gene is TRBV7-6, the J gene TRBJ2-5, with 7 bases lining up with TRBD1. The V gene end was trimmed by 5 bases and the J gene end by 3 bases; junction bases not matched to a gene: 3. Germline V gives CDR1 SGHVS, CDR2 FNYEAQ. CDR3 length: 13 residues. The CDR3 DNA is TGTGCCAGCAGCCCGACAGGGAAAGAGACCCAGTACTTC. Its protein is CASSPTGKETQYF.

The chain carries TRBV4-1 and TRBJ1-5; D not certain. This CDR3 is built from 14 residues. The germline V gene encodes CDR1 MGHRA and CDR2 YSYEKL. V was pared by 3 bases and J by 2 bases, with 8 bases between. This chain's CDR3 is CASSQQRGNQPQHF. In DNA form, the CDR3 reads TGCGCCAGCAGCCAGCAGAGGGGCAATCAGCCCCAGCATTTT.

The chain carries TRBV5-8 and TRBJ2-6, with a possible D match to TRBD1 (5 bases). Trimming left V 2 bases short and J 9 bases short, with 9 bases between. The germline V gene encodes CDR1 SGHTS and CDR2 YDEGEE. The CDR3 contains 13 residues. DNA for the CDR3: TGTGCCAGCAGCTTATCTACAGGCAACGTCCTGACTTTC. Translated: CASSLSTGNVLTF. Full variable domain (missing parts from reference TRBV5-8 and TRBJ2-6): EAGVTQSPTHLIKTRGQQATLRCSPISGHTSVYWYQQALGLGLQFLLWYDEGEERNRGNFPPRFSGRQFPNYSSELNVNALELEDSALYLCASSLSTGNVLTFGAGSRLTVL.

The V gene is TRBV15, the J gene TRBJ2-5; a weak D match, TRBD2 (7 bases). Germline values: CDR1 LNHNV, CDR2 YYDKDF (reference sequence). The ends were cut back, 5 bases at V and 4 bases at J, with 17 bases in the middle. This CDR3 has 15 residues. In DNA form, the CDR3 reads TGTGCCACCAGCGGCCGGGACGGGGGGCGAGAGACCCAGTACTTC. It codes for CATSGRDGGRETQYF.

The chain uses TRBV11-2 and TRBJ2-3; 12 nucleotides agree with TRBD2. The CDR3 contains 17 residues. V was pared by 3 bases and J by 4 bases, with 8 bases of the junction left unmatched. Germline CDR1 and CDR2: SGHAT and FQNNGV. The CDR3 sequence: CASSLCSSGGAADTQYF. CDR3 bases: TGTGCCAGCAGCTTGTGTTCTAGCGGGGGGGCCGCAGATACGCAGTATTTT.

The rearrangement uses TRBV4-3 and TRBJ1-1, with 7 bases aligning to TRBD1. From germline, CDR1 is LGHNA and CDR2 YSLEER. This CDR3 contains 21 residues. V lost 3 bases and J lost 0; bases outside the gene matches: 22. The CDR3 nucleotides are TGCGCCAGCAGCCAGCGAACTCTCGGTATAAAACCGGGACAGCTGAACACTGAAGCTTTCTTT. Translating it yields CASSQRTLGIKPGQLNTEAFF.

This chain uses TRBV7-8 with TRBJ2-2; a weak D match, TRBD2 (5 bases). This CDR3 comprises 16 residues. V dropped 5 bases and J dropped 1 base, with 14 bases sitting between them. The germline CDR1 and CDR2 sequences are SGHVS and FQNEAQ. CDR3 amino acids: CASSPSGSENTGELFF. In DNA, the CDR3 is TGTGCCAGCAGCCCCTCGGGGAGCGAGAACACCGGGGAGCTGTTTTTT.

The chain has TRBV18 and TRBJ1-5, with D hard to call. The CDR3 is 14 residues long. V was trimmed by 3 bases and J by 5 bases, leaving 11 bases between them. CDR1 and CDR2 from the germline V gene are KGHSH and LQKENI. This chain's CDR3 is CASSPEEGDQPQHF. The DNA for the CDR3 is TGTGCCAGCTCACCCGAAGAGGGTGATCAGCCCCAGCATTTT.

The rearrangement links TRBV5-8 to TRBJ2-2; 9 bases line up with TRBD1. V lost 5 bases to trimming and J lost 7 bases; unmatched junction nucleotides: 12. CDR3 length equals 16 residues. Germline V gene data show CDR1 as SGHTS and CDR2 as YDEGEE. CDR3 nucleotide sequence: TGTGCCAGCAGTCCGCCGGGACAGGGTCTGCTCGGGGAGCTGTTTTTT. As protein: CASSPPGQGLLGELFF.

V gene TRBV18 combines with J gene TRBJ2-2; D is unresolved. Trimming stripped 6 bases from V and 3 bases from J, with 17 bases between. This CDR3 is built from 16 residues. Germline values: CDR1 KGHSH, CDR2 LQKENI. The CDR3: CASSHTWANYTGELFF. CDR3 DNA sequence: TGTGCCAGCTCCCACACGTGGGCGAACTACACCGGGGAGCTGTTTTTT.

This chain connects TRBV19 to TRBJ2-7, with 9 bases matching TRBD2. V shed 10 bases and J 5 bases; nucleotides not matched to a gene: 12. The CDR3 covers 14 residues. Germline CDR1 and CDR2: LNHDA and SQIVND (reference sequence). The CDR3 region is CATESGRFPHEQYF. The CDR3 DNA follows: TGTGCCACCGAGAGCGGGAGGTTCCCCCACGAGCAGTACTTC.

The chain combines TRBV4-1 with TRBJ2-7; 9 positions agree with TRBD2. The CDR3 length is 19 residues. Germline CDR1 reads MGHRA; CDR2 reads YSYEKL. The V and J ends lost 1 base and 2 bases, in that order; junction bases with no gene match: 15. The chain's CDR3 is CASSQAGGAGTSLTYEQYF. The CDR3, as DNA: TGCGCCAGCAGCCAAGCCGGGGGGGCCGGGACTAGCCTAACCTACGAGCAGTACTTC.

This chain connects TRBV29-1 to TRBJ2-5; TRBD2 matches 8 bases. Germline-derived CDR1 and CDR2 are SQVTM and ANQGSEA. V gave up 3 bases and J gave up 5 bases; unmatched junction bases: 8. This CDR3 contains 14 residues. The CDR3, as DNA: TGCAGCGTTGAGGTCCGGGAGGGCCTCGAGACCCAGTACTTC. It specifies CSVEVREGLETQYF.

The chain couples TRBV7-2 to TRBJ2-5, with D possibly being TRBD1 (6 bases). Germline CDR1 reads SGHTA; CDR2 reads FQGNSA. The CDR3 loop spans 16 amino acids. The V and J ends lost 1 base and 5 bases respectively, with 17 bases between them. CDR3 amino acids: CASSLGPQGTAETQYF. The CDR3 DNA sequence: TGTGCCAGCAGCTTAGGACCACAGGGTACTGCGGAGACCCAGTACTTC.

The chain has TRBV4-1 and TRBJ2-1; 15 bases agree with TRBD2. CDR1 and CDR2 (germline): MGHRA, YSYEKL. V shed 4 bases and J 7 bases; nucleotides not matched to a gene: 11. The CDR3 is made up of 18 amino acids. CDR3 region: CASSLPGTSGGNGNEQFF. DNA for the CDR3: TGCGCCAGCAGCCTCCCGGGGACTAGCGGGGGGAATGGGAATGAGCAGTTCTTC.

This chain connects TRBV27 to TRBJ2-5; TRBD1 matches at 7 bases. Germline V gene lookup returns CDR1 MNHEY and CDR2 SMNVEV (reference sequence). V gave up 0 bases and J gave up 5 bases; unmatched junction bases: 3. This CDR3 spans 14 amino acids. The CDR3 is CASSLSGGGETQYF. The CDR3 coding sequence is TGTGCCAGCAGTTTATCAGGGGGCGGGGAGACCCAGTACTTC.

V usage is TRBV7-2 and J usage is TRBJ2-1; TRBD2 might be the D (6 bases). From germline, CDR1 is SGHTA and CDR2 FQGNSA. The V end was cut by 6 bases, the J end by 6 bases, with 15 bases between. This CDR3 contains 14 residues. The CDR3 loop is CASSWLASPNEQFF. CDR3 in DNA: TGTGCCAGCAGTTGGCTAGCGTCCCCCAATGAGCAGTTCTTC.